A selection of T cell receptor beta chains follows, all from one sample in a study of blood T cell repertoires in COVID-19. The table came from immunoSEQ multiplex PCR; TCRdb's copy has only in-frame clones and leaves some out. The table records about 250,000 clones, approximately 90% of them present only once. Input material: peripheral blood. These receptors were taken from a young woman with active or convalescent COVID-19. Each CDR3 is given with its conserved first and last residue. A D gene is named only where the DNA matches it firmly. Size values are once, few and many counts, or a class for expanded clones, and some rows have none.

j_call	v_call	clone_size	d_call	cdr3_nt	cdr3_aa
TRBJ2-7	TRBV7-9	-	TRBD2	TGTGCCAGCAGTCTCGGGGGGGTGGCCTACGAGCAGTACTTC	CASSLGGVAYEQYF
TRBJ2-1	TRBV7-3	-	TRBD1	TGTGCCAGCAGCCCCACAGGGGGATACAATGAGCAGTTCTTC	CASSPTGGYNEQFF
TRBJ1-1	TRBV10-3	-	TRBD1	TGTGCCATCAGTGAGTCGGGACAGTTCAACACTGAAGCTTTCTTT	CAISESGQFNTEAFF
TRBJ2-7	TRBV7-2	-	TRBD1	TGTGCCAGCAGCTCCGACAGGGGGTCCTACGAGCAGTACTTC	CASSSDRGSYEQYF
TRBJ1-3	TRBV12-3/TRBV12-4	-	-	TGTGCCAGCAGCCTCGGGTCTGGAAACACCATATATTTT	CASSLGSGNTIYF
TRBJ1-2	TRBV5-4	-	-	TGTGCCAGCAGCTTGAACGGGGCAGGGGACGCACCAGGCTACACCTTC	CASSLNGAGDAPGYTF
TRBJ2-5	TRBV28	-	-	TGTGCCAGCAGTTTACCGGGTCAAGAGACCCAGTACTTC	CASSLPGQETQYF
TRBJ2-1	TRBV5-4	-	TRBD2	TGTGCCAGCAGCTCCGGGACTAGCGGGGGGGACAATGAGCAGTTCTTC	CASSSGTSGGDNEQFF
TRBJ1-2	TRBV20-1	-	-	TGCAGTGCTAGTTTAGGACAGCCCTATGGCTACACCTTC	CSASLGQPYGYTF
TRBJ2-5	TRBV5-1	-	TRBD2	TGCGCCAGCAGCTTGGAATGGCGCGGGGGAGAGACCCAGTACTTC	CASSLEWRGGETQYF
TRBJ2-2	TRBV11-3	-	-	TGTGCCAGCAGCTTAGGAGCAGGGAACACCGGGGAGCTGTTTTTT	CASSLGAGNTGELFF
TRBJ1-1	TRBV6-5	-	-	TGTGCCAGCAATCACGGCACTGAAGCTTTCTTT	CASNHGTEAFF
TRBJ2-5	TRBV6-2/TRBV6-3	-	-	TGTGCCAGCAGTTACGGACTTATGCCGACCCAGTACTTC	CASSYGLMPTQYF
TRBJ2-1	TRBV30	-	-	TGTGCCTGGAGTGTTTTTGGCAGGACCTACAATGAGCAGTTCTTC	CAWSVFGRTYNEQFF
TRBJ2-6	TRBV7-2	-	TRBD1	TGTGCCAGCAGCTCAGGGACAGCCGGGGCCAACGTCCTGACTTTC	CASSSGTAGANVLTF
TRBJ1-6	TRBV10-2	-	TRBD1	TGCGCCAGCATGCGGGACAGTAATTCACCCCTCCACTTT	CASMRDSNSPLHF
TRBJ1-2	TRBV30	-	TRBD1	TGTGCCTGGATAAGGGCACAGGGGGCTGGCTACACCTTC	CAWIRAQGAGYTF
TRBJ2-7	TRBV7-6	-	-	TGTGCCAGCAGCTCAGGGGCTCTCTCCTACGAGCAGTACTTC	CASSSGALSYEQYF
TRBJ2-6	TRBV6-5	-	-	TGTGCCAGCAGTTCCAGCTCTGGGGCCAACGTCCTGACTTTC	CASSSSSGANVLTF
TRBJ2-5	TRBV10-3	-	-	TGTGCCATCAGTGAGTCGGTGGCTCGAGAGACCCAGTACTTC	CAISESVARETQYF
TRBJ1-5	TRBV6-1	-	-	TGTGCCAGCAGTGAAGGGTGGGCAGTCAGCAATCAGCCCCAGCATTTT	CASSEGWAVSNQPQHF
TRBJ1-2	TRBV29-1	-	-	TGCAGCGTTGAGGTCCCTGGCGGTGGCTACACCTTC	CSVEVPGGGYTF
TRBJ2-7	TRBV30	-	TRBD1	TGTGCCTGGCTAGGGGGCAGGTACGAGCAGTACTTC	CAWLGGRYEQYF
TRBJ1-1	TRBV18	-	-	TGTGCCAGCTCATCCGGACAGAACACTGAAGCTTTCTTT	CASSSGQNTEAFF
TRBJ1-1	TRBV5-1	-	TRBD1	TGCGCCAGCAAGACGACAGGGGGCGGTACTGAAGCTTTCTTT	CASKTTGGGTEAFF
TRBJ1-6	TRBV7-9	-	-	TGTGCCAGCAGCTTGGGGGACACTCAAAATTCACCCCTCCACTTT	CASSLGDTQNSPLHF
TRBJ1-1	TRBV19	once	-	TGTGCCAGTAGTACTACTCCGGGAACTGAAGCTTTCTTT	CASSTTPGTEAFF
TRBJ1-3	TRBV12-5	-	-	TGTGCTAGTGGTTTGGTGCCGACAGGAAACACCATATATTTT	CASGLVPTGNTIYF
TRBJ1-4	TRBV15	-	TRBD1	TGTGCCACCAGCACACCGACAGGGCCTCGAAGGGAAAAACTGTTTTTT	CATSTPTGPRREKLFF
TRBJ1-1	TRBV4-3	-	-	TGCGCCAGCAGCCAAGGCGGGCAGGGGAGTAGGGCTGAAGCTTTCTTT	CASSQGGQGSRAEAFF
TRBJ2-2	TRBV28	-	-	TGTGCCAGCAGCTTCCCTTTAGGGGGTTACACCGGGGAGCTGTTTTTT	CASSFPLGGYTGELFF
TRBJ1-1	TRBV6-2/TRBV6-3	-	-	TGTGCCAGCAGCCGAGTAAGGGGGGGGCCCACTGAAGCTTTCTTT	CASSRVRGGPTEAFF
TRBJ1-3	TRBV5-6	-	-	TGTGCCAGCAGTTTTGACATTGGTGGAAACACCATATATTTT	CASSFDIGGNTIYF
TRBJ1-2	TRBV12-3/TRBV12-4	once	TRBD1	TGTGCCAGCAGCACCTACAGGGGTTTAGGCTACACCTTC	CASSTYRGLGYTF
TRBJ2-1	TRBV6-5	-	TRBD2	TGTGCCAGCAGTTCCGGGGGGGCAGGACTGAATGAGCAGTTCTTC	CASSSGGAGLNEQFF
TRBJ1-4	TRBV6-5	-	-	TGTGCCAGCAGGTGGGGGGGCGCAACCGAAGAAAAACTGTTTTTT	CASRWGGATEEKLFF
TRBJ1-2	TRBV20-1	-	-	TGCAGTGCTAGTGACCCGTCTTTGCCGGGAGGCTACACCTTC	CSASDPSLPGGYTF
TRBJ2-3	TRBV6-1	once	-	TGTGCCAGCAGTGAGGTCGGAGGTGCAGATACGCAGTATTTT	CASSEVGGADTQYF
TRBJ2-3	TRBV5-1	few	TRBD2	TGCGCCAGCAGCCCCCCACAGCTAGCGGGGAAAGATACGCAGTATTTT	CASSPPQLAGKDTQYF
TRBJ2-3	TRBV3-1/TRBV3-2	-	TRBD2	TGTGCCAGCAGCCGATCCGTAGCGGGGGGCACGGCAGATACGCAGTATTTT	CASSRSVAGGTADTQYF
TRBJ2-2	TRBV5-1	-	TRBD1	TGCGCCAGCAGTAAGACAGGGAGCAACACCGGGGAGCTGTTTTTT	CASSKTGSNTGELFF
TRBJ2-7	TRBV10-3	-	-	TGTGCCATCAGCCAGTCGGGGGGCAGCTCCTACGAGCAGTACTTC	CAISQSGGSSYEQYF
TRBJ2-5	TRBV2	-	-	TGTGCCAGCAGTGAATTGTCAGGGCGGCAAGAGACCCAGTACTTC	CASSELSGRQETQYF
TRBJ1-2	TRBV24-1	-	TRBD1	TGTGCCACCATTCCGCGGGGCACAGGGGATTCGGGAACATATGGCTACACCTTC	CATIPRGTGDSGTYGYTF
TRBJ2-4	TRBV3-1/TRBV3-2	-	-	TGTGCCAGCAGCCAAGCCGGGACTGCAATAGCCAAAAACATTCAGTACTTC	CASSQAGTAIAKNIQYF
TRBJ2-1	TRBV6-2/TRBV6-3	-	TRBD2	TGTGCCAGCAGCACCATCCGAAGCGGGGGGCCCAATGAGCAGTTCTTC	CASSTIRSGGPNEQFF
TRBJ2-3	TRBV7-9	-	-	TGTGCCAGCAGCTTAAGGAGGGGGCAGGGAGATACGCAGTATTTT	CASSLRRGQGDTQYF
TRBJ2-3	TRBV7-9	-	TRBD1	TGTGCCAGCAGGAGAGGGACAGCGAGCACAGATACGCAGTATTTT	CASRRGTASTDTQYF
TRBJ1-6	TRBV6-6	-	-	TGTGCCAGCAGTCTGGGCCCGTCACCCCTCCACTTT	CASSLGPSPLHF
TRBJ1-2	TRBV9	-	-	TGTGCCAGCAGCCCGGACAGAAACTATGGCTACACCTTC	CASSPDRNYGYTF